These 18 T cell receptor beta chains came from one sample sequenced in a study of T cell responses to AZD1222 COVID-19 vaccine. Using immunoSEQ multiplex PCR, the repertoire was profiled, and TCRdb retains in-frame clones only, with some absent. The table lists 210,000 or so clones, roughly 94% of them singletons, with around 1.8% in the top ten. The source material was peripheral blood, sampled 28 days after the second dose of the MenACWY control vaccine. These receptors all come from an adult who received the MenACWY meningococcal vaccine as a control.

Here the CDR3 DNA reads TGTGCCACCAGCAGAGTTTCAGAGGAAAAACTGTTTTTT. This sequence encodes CATSRVSEEKLFF. This chain uses TRBV15 with TRBJ1-4; D is undetermined. Germline CDR1 is LNHNV and CDR2 is YYDKDF (reference sequence). The ends were cut back, 1 base at V and 8 bases at J, with 8 bases in the middle. The CDR3 totals 13 residues.

V gene TRBV19 combines with J gene TRBJ1-2; 11 bases line up with TRBD1. Germline V gene lookup returns CDR1 LNHDA and CDR2 SQIVND (reference sequence). After removal of 5 bases from V and 4 bases from J, the junction contained 6 bases not matched to a gene. There are 15 residues in the CDR3. The CDR3 reads CASSPGTGGSYGYTF. In DNA form, the CDR3 reads TGTGCCAGTAGTCCGGGGACAGGGGGTAGCTATGGCTACACCTTC.

The chain is built from TRBV4-3 and TRBJ1-2; 11 nucleotides match TRBD1. V was pared by 1 base and J by 3 bases, with 13 bases of the junction left unmatched. Germline values: CDR1 LGHNA, CDR2 YSLEER. This CDR3 comprises 19 residues. The CDR3 nucleotides read TGCGCCAGCAGCCAAGGCCCCGGGACAGGGGGATTAAGGGACTATGGCTACACCTTC. Protein sequence: CASSQGPGTGGLRDYGYTF.

This chain links TRBV27 with TRBJ2-7; 12 bases are a match to TRBD2. V shed 5 bases and J 6 bases; nucleotides not matched to a gene: 11. The CDR3 has 16 residues. Germline assignment: CDR1 MNHEY and CDR2 SMNVEV (reference sequence). CDR3 region: CASSPSGRALVGEQYF. In DNA, the CDR3 is TGTGCCAGCAGTCCTAGCGGGAGGGCCCTCGTGGGCGAGCAGTACTTC.

The DNA for the CDR3 is TGTGCCAGCAGTAGCCCCCCGAAGGTTCTCAGCGACGAGCAGTACTTC. Its translation is CASSSPPKVLSDEQYF. The genes are TRBV6-2 or TRBV6-3 and TRBJ2-7, with unresolved D. CDR3 length equals 16 residues. Trimming took off 5 bases at V and 5 bases at J, with 22 bases between the two ends. CDR1 MNHEY and CDR2 SVGEGT come from the germline V gene.

This rearrangement joins TRBV5-1 to TRBJ1-1; the D gene is possibly TRBD1 (6 bases). CDR1 SGHRS and CDR2 YFSETQ come from the germline V gene. V lost 4 bases and J lost 0, with 13 bases in between. CDR3 length: 15 amino acids. Here the CDR3 DNA reads TGCGCCAGCAGCGAGCAGGGGCTTATGAACACTGAAGCTTTCTTT. It encodes CASSEQGLMNTEAFF.

The CDR3 DNA sequence: TGTGCCAGCAGCTTATCTCACATAACAACTAATGAAAAACTGTTTTTT. Protein product: CASSLSHITTNEKLFF. The chain employs TRBV7-2 and TRBJ1-4; D gene unclear. This CDR3 is built from 16 residues. V lost 2 bases, J lost 0 bases, and 10 bases lay in between. Germline V CDR1 and CDR2: SGHTA, FQGNSA.

The V gene is TRBV6-2 or TRBV6-3, the J gene TRBJ2-6; TRBD1 agrees at 10 bases. V gave up 5 bases and J gave up 2 bases; unmatched junction bases: 12. CDR3 length equals 19 residues. Germline V lookup: CDR1 MNHEY, CDR2 SVGEGT. CDR3: CASSPQGTGEGTGANVLTF. The CDR3 DNA is TGTGCCAGCAGTCCCCAAGGGACAGGGGAAGGTACTGGGGCCAACGTCCTGACTTTC.

This rearrangement joins TRBV19 to TRBJ1-2; no clear D. The V end lost 6 bases, the J end lost 1 base, and 18 bases lay between the germline ends. This CDR3 has 16 amino acids. Germline CDR1 and CDR2: LNHDA and SQIVND (reference sequence). The CDR3 loop reads CASRRLQTELNYGYTF. DNA for the CDR3: TGTGCCAGTAGACGTCTTCAAACGGAACTTAACTATGGCTACACCTTC.

The chain uses TRBV10-3 and TRBJ2-5; TRBD1 aligns across 8 bases. Per the germline V gene, CDR1 is ENHRY and CDR2 is SYGVKD. The CDR3 runs to 14 residues. The V segment lost 6 bases and the J segment 4 bases; nucleotides outside the gene matches: 7. The DNA of the CDR3 is TGTGCCATCAGGACAGGGGAGGTAGGAGAGACCCAGTACTTC. This gives the protein CAIRTGEVGETQYF.

The V gene is TRBV14, the J gene TRBJ1-1; 8 positions match TRBD1. Per germline, CDR1 SGHDN and CDR2 FVKESK. With V trimmed by 4 bases and J by 7 bases, 2 bases remained unmatched. The length of the CDR3 is 12 residues. The CDR3 is CASSPTGVEAFF. For the CDR3, the DNA is TGTGCCAGCAGCCCGACAGGGGTTGAAGCTTTCTTT.

The chain links TRBV12-3 or TRBV12-4 to TRBJ1-2; D gene ambiguous. The length of the CDR3 is 13 residues. Trimming cost V 4 bases and J 2 bases, with 8 bases left between them. The CDR3 region is CASSSGLNYGYTF. Written as DNA, the CDR3 is TGTGCCAGCAGTTCTGGACTGAACTATGGCTACACCTTC.

The chain couples TRBV2 to TRBJ2-3, with TRBD2 matching over 7 bases. The CDR3 is made up of 18 amino acids. V lost 6 bases, J lost 2 bases, and 17 bases stayed unmatched. Per the germline V gene, CDR1 is SNHLY and CDR2 is FYNNEI. CDR3 amino acids: CASRSGTIPTTATDTQYF. In DNA, the CDR3 is TGTGCCAGCAGGTCAGGGACTATCCCTACAACGGCCACAGATACGCAGTATTTT.

The chain links TRBV3-1 (or the pseudogene TRBV3-2) to TRBJ1-4; D is perhaps TRBD1 (5 bases). The V end was cut by 3 bases, the J end by 0 bases, with 5 bases between. Germline CDR1 and CDR2: LGHDT and YNNKEL (reference sequence). This CDR3 region has 14 residues. CDR3 sequence reads: CASSQGATNEKLFF. The CDR3 DNA sequence: TGTGCCAGCAGCCAGGGGGCAACTAATGAAAAACTGTTTTTT.

The genes are TRBV28 and TRBJ1-2, with 7 bases matching TRBD1. Looked up from germline, CDR1 is MDHEN and CDR2 is SYDVKM. With 5 bases clipped from V and 7 bases from J, the junction kept 10 bases outside the gene matches. The CDR3 covers 14 residues. The CDR3 region has the DNA TGTGCCAGCAGTCAACCCGGACAGGAAGTTGGCTACACCTTC. Its protein product is CASSQPGQEVGYTF.

This chain links TRBV5-4 with TRBJ1-4, with 7 bases aligning to TRBD1. There are 17 residues in the CDR3. Germline loops: CDR1 SGHNT, CDR2 YYREEE (reference sequence). The junction had 5 bases not matched to a gene; V was cut back by 0 bases and J by 0 bases. CDR3 in amino acids: CASSLVDREATNEKLFF. Written as DNA, the CDR3 is TGTGCCAGCAGCTTGGTTGACAGGGAGGCAACTAATGAAAAACTGTTTTTT. Drawing the rest from reference TRBV5-4 and TRBJ1-4, the complete variable domain is ETGVTQSPTHLIKTRGQQVTLRCSSQSGHNTVSWYQQALGQGPQFIFQYYREEENGRGNFPPRFSGLQFPNYSSELNVNALELDDSALYLCASSLVDREATNEKLFFGSGTQLSVL.

The chain has TRBV7-8 and TRBJ2-2, with D perhaps TRBD1 or TRBD2 (5 bases each). This CDR3 comprises 15 residues. Trimming pared 0 bases from V and 4 bases from J, leaving 9 bases between. Per germline, CDR1 SGHVS and CDR2 FQNEAQ. DNA of the CDR3: TGTGCCAGCAGCTTAGCCGAGGGGCGCACCGGGGAGCTGTTTTTT. Protein product: CASSLAEGRTGELFF.

This chain uses TRBV2 with TRBJ1-4; D uncertain. There are 14 residues in the CDR3. V lost 4 bases and J lost 7, with 13 bases in between. CDR1 is SNHLY, CDR2 FYNNEI, per germline. CDR3 coding DNA: TGTGCCAGCAGTGGTCGGCGGTTGTCTGAAAAACTGTTTTTT. Its protein product is CASSGRRLSEKLFF.